This paragraph covers one T cell receptor (beta chain) sequence. Its antigen remains undetermined. No quality values exist for individual bases; no much larger clone is one base distant. V is cut back by 3 bases and J by 2 bases, with 6 bases in the junction unmatched. CDR3 length: 15 amino acids, cysteine to phenylalanine. The DNA shown is the 45-base CDR3, in frame from base 1. CDR1 and CDR2 were assigned from the germline V gene as MDHEN and SYDVKM. This record belongs to a study of shared clonotypes between healthy human individuals (dated by TCRdb to 2020 to 2022). At the level of the whole study: A couple of women and three men aged 18 to 49 years were included in the cohort. Libraries were prepared and TCR repertoires were sequenced by different laboratories using diverse techniques, in order to increase sequencing depth and limit assay-specific biases. For each donor, CD4 naive and CD4 memory were each given three plates, CD8 naive was given two plates, and CD8 memory was given one plate. To estimate repertoire size and how much clonotype sharing occurs between individuals, the study deeply sequenced the blood TCR repertoires of several healthy adults. Each donor's leukapheresis produced roughly between about 0.8 and 8.9 billion PBMCs. The research as a whole found: Incomplete sequencing was indicated by rarefaction of sorted-subset datasets, despite the large sequencing depth. Because the study included only a small number of donors, the genetic and exposure-history diversity represented was limited. Only blood was sampled, and tissue TCR repertoires likely differ from those in blood. Across a handful of donors, around 5% of naive CD4, 3% to 4% of naive CD8, about 2.3% of memory CD4, and approximately 0.4% of memory CD8 clonotypes were shared. Pairwise subsampling indicated that sequencing depth was expected to affect the degree of clonotype sharing among donors. Higher generation probabilities were observed for clonotypes shared by all four sorted-subset donors than for non-shared clonotypes. Naive subsets generally had larger estimated clonotype richness than memory subsets.

Using the deep immunoSEQ assay, TCR CDR3 regions were amplified from genomic DNA by multiplex PCR. For each cell subset, the extracted genomic DNA was distributed evenly across all wells of several immunoSEQ 96-well plates, and each plate served as one replicate. For sorted subsets, each replicate PCR was loaded with approximately 190 ng genomic DNA, equivalent to some 31,000 T cell genomes. Purified libraries were quantified with a Qubit 3.0 fluorometer, sized on a Bioanalyzer 2100, and re-quantified with the KAPA Library Quantification kit. Every immunoSEQ 96-well plate was sequenced on a separate single-read 150-cycle Illumina NextSeq 550 flow cell. The source study handled its data this way. The immunoSEQ output contained only junctional sequences without quality scores, so filtering could not match that applied to full-length reads. Sequences were annotated with PyIR, a Python wrapper for IgBLAST v1.9, and V/J genes and CDR3 were assigned using IMGT germline references. Reads with weak V/J assignments (E-value above 1e-6), missing CDR3, stop codons, out-of-frame junctions, or ambiguous translated residues were removed. V3J clonotypes were defined as sequences sharing an identical inferred V gene, J gene, and CDR3 amino acid sequence. The percentage overlap between two repertoires was calculated by dividing the number of shared unique clonotypes by the size of the smaller repertoire. Repertoire richness was assessed with RTK rarefaction, the Chao1 estimator, and Recon v2.1 estimates of unobserved clonotypes. OLGA was used to compute generation probabilities for all TCRbeta clonotypes that the gDNA method yielded from a few donors. This immuneACCESS table, as held by TCRdb, lists in-frame sequences with V and J called but not all clones. Of the missing ones, under half trace to an unresolved V gene in checked studies; the others have no known cause. That table furnishes V, J and clone size, whereas the DNA furnished D and trimming. Across this sample there are roughly 720,000 clones, with around 90% seen only once. Together, the top ten hold 30% to 40% of the sample.

The donors were healthy, HIV-negative adults who had no recently reported acute infections or vaccinations. Every donor was a Caucasian adult residing in Nashville, Tennessee, USA. CD8 memory samples consisted of magnetically selected CD45RO+ cells combined with CCR7-negative CD45RA+ effector memory (TemRA) cells. After blood collection by leukapheresis, PBMCs were isolated using Ficoll-Histopaque density gradient centrifugation and then cryopreserved in the vapor phase of liquid nitrogen. Analytical flow cytometry was used to check the purity and quantity of each magnetically sorted T cell population. Genomic DNA was isolated from every sorted fraction and measured by UV absorbance on a Nanodrop 2000c.

The sequencing sample was made of memory CD8+ T cells from PBMCs. The sample's cell subset or site label, decoded: CD45RO+ cells pooled with CCR7-negative TemRA cells. This receptor was obtained from a man between 18 and 35 years old in good health. Some clones in this sample may be carry-over from other donors' samples. The rearrangement combines TRBV28 with TRBJ1-2; TRBD1 lines up with 7 middle nucleotides. The CDR3 region has the sequence CASSFGTASNYGYTF. The DNA is TGTGCCAGCAGTTTCGGGACAGCCAGCAACTATGGCTACACCTTC.